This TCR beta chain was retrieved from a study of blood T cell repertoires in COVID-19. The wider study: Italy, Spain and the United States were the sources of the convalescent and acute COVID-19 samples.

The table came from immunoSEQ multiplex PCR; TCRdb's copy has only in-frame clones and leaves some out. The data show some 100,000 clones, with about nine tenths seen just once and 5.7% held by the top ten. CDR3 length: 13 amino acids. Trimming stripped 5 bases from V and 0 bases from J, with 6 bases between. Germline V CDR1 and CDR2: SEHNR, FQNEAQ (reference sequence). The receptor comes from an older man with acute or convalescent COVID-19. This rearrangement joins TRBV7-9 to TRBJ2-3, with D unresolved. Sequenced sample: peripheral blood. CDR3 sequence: CASSVSSTDTQYF. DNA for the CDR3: TGTGCCAGCAGCGTATCTAGCACAGATACGCAGTATTTT.